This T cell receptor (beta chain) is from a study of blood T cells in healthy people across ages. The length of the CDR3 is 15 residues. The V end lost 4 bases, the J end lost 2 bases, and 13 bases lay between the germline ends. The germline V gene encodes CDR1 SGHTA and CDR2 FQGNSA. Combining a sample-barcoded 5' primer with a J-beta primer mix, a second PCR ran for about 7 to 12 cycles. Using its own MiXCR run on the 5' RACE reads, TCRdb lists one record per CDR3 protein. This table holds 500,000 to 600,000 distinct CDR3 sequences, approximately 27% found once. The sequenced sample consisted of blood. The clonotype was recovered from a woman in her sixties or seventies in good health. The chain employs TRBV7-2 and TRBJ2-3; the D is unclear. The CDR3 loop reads CASSWAPLATDTQYF. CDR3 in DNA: TGTGCCAGCAGCTGGGCCCCTCTCGCCACAGATACGCAGTATTTT.